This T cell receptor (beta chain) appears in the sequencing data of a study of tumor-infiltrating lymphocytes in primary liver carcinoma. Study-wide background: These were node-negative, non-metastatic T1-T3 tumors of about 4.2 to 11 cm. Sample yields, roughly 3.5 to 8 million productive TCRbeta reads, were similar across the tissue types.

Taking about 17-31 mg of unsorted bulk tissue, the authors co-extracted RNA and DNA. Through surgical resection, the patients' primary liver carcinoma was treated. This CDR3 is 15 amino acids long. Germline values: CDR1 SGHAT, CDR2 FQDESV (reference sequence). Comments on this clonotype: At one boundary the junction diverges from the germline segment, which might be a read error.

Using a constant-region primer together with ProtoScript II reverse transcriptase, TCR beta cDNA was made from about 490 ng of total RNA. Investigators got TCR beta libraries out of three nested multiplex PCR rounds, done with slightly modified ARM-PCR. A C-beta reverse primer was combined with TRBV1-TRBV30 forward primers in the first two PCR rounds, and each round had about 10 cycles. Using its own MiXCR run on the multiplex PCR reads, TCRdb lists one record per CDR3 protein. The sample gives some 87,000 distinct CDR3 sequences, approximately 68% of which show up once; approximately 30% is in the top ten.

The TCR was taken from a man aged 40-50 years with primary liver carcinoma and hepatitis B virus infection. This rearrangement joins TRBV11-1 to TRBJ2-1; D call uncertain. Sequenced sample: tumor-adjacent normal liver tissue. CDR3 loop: CASTLKTVPYNEQFF. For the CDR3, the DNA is TGTGCCAGCACCTTAAAAACTGTCCCTTACAATGAGCAGTTCTTC.